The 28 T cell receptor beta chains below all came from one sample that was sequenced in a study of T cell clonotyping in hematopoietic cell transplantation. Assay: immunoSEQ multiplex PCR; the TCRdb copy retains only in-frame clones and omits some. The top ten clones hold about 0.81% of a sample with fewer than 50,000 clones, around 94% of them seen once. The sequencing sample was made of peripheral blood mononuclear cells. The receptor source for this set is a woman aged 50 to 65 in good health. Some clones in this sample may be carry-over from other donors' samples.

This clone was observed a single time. The CDR3 bases are TGTGCCAGCAGCTTACCAGGGGGGGAGCAGTACTTC. It encodes CASSLPGGEQYF. The V and J genes are TRBV7-9 and TRBJ2-7, with D maybe TRBD1 (7 bases). The CDR3 is 12 residues long. Germline CDR1 is SEHNR and CDR2 is FQNEAQ (reference sequence). V lost 2 bases to trimming and J lost 7 bases, with 9 bases between them.

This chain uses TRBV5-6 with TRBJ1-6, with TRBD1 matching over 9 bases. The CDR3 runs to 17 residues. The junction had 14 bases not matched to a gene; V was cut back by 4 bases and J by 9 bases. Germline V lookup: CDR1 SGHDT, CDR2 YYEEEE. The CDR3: CASSTWRIGTGSSPLHF. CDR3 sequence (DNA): TGTGCCAGCAGCACGTGGCGGATCGGGACAGGGTCTTCACCCCTCCACTTT.

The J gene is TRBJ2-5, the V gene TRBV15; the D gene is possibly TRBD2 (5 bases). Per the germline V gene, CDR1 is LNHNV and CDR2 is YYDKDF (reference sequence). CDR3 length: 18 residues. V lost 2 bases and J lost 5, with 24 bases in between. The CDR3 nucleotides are TGTGCCACCAGCAGACCCGCTCGGGCTTCGGGAAGGCGGGAGACCCAGTACTTC. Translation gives CATSRPARASGRRETQYF.

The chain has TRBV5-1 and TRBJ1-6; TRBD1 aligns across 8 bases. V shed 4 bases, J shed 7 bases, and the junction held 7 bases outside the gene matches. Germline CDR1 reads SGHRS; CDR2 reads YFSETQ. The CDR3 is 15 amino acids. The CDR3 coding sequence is TGCGCCAGCAGCCGATCGACAGGGGAAAATTCACCCCTCCACTTT. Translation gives CASSRSTGENSPLHF.

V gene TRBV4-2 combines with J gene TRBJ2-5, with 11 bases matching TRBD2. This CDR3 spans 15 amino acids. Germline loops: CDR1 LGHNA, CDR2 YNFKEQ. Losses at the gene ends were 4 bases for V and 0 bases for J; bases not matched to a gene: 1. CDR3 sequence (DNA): TGTGCCAGCAGCCCGACTAGCGGGGACCAAGAGACCCAGTACTTC. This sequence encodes CASSPTSGDQETQYF.

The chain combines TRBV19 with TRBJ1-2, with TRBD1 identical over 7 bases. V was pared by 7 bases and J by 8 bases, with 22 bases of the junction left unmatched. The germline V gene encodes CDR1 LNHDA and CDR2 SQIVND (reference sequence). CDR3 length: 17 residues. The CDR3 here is CASTLGFDRQGFWGYTF. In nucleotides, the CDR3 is TGTGCCAGTACATTGGGATTTGATCGACAGGGTTTTTGGGGCTACACCTTC. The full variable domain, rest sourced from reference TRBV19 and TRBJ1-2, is DGGITQSPKYLFRKEGQNVTLSCEQNLNHDAMYWYRQDPGQGLRLIYYSQIVNDFQKGDIAEGYSVSREKKESFPLTVTSAQKNPTAFYLCASTLGFDRQGFWGYTFGSGTRLTVV.

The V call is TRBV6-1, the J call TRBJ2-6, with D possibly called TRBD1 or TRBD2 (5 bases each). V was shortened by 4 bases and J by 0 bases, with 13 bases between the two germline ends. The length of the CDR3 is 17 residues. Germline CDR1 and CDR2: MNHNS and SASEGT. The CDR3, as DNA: TGTGCCAGCAGTGGCCGGGACGGAAGCTCTGGGGCCAACGTCCTGACTTTC. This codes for CASSGRDGSSGANVLTF.

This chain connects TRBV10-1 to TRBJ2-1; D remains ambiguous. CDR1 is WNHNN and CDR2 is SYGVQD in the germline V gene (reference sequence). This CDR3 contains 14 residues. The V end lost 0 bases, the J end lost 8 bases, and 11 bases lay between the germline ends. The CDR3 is CASSESGPVYEQFF. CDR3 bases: TGCGCCAGCAGTGAGTCTGGTCCCGTCTATGAGCAGTTCTTC.

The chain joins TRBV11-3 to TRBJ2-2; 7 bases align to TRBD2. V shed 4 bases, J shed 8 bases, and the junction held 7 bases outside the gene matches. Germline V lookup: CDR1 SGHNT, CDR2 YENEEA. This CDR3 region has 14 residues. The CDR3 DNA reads TGTGCCAGCAGCTATGGGAGGGCTTCAGGGGAGCTGTTTTTT. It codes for CASSYGRASGELFF.

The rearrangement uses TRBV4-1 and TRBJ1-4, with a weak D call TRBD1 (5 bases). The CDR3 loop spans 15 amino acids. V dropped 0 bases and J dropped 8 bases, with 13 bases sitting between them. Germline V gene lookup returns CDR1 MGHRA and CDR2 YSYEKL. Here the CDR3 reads CASSQDGGGPEKLFF. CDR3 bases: TGCGCCAGCAGCCAAGATGGGGGGGGACCCGAAAAACTGTTTTTT.

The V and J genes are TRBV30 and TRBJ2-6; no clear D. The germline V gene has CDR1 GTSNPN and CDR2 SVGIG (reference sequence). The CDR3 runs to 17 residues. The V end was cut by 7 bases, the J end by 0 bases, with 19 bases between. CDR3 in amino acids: CASRAGRKHSGANVLTF. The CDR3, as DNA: TGTGCCTCCCGGGCTGGACGGAAGCACTCTGGGGCCAACGTCCTGACTTTC.

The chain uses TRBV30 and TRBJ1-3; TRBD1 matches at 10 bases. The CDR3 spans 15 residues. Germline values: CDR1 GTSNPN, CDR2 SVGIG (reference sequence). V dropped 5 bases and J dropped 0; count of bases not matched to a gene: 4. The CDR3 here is CAWGQGEHSGNTIYF. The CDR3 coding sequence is TGTGCCTGGGGACAGGGGGAGCACTCTGGAAACACCATATATTTT.

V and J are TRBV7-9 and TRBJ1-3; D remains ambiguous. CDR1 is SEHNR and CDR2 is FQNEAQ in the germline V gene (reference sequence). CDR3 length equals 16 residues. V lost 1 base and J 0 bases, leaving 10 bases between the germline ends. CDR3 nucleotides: TGTGCCAGCAGCTTAGTACTGGGGAGCTCTGGAAACACCATATATTTT. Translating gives CASSLVLGSSGNTIYF. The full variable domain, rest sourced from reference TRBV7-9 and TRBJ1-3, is DTGVSQNPRHKITKRGQNVTFRCDPISEHNRLYWYRQTLGQGPEFLTYFQNEAQLEKSRLLSDRFSAERPKGSFSTLEIQRTEQGDSAMYLCASSLVLGSSGNTIYFGEGSWLTVV.

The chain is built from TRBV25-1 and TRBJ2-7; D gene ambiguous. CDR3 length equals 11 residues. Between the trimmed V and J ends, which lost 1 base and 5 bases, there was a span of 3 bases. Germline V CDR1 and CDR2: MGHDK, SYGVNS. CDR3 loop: CASSEFDEQYF. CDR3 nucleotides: TGTGCCAGCAGTGAATTTGACGAGCAGTACTTC.

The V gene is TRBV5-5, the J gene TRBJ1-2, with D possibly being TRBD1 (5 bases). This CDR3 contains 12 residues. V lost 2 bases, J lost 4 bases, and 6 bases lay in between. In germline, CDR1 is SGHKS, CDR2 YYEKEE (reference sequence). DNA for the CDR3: TGTGCCAGCAGCTTTAGGGGCTATGGCTACACCTTC. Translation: CASSFRGYGYTF.

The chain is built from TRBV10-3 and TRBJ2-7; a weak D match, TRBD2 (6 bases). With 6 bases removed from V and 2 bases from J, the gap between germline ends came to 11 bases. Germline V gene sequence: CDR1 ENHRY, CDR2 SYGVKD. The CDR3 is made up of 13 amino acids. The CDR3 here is CAIRVGGTYEQYF. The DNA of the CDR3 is TGTGCCATCAGGGTCGGGGGAACCTACGAGCAGTACTTC.

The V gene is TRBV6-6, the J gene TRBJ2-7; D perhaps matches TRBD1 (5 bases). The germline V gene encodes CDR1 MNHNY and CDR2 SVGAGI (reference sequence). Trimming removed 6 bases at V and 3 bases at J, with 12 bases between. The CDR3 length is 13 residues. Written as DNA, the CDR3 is TGTGCCAGCAGCGAGTCAGGGATCTACGAGCAGTACTTC. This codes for CASSESGIYEQYF.

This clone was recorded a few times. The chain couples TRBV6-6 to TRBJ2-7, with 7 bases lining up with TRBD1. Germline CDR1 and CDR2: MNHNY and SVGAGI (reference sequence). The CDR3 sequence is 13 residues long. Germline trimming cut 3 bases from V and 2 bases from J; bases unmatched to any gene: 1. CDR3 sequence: CASSYDRAYEQYF. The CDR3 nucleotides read TGTGCCAGCAGTTATGACAGGGCCTACGAGCAGTACTTC.

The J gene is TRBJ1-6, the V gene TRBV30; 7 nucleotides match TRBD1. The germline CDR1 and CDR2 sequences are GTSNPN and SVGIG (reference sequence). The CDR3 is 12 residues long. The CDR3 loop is CGLEQGSSPLHF. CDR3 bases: TGTGGACTCGAACAGGGGAGTTCACCCCTCCACTTT.

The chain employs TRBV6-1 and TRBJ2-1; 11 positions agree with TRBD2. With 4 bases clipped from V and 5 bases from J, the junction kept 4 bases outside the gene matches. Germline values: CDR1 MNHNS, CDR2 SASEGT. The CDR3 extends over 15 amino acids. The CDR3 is CASSVLAGANNEQFF. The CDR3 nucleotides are TGTGCCAGCAGTGTACTAGCGGGGGCCAACAATGAGCAGTTCTTC.

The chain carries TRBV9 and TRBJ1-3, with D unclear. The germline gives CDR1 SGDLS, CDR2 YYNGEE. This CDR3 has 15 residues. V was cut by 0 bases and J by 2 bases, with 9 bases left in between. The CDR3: CASSVGSGAGNTIYF. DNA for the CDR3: TGTGCCAGCAGCGTAGGGTCAGGTGCTGGAAACACCATATATTTT.

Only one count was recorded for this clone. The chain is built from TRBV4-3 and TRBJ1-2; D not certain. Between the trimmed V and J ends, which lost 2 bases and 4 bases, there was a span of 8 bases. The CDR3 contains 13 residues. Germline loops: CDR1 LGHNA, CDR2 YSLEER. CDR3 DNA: TGCGCCAGCAGCCAATCTATGAGCTATGGCTACACCTTC. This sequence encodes CASSQSMSYGYTF.

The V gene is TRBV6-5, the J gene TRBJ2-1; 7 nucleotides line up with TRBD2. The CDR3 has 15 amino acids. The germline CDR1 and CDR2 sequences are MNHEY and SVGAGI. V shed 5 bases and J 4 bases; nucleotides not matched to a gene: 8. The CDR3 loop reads CASSPPGLYYNEQFF. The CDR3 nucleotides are TGTGCCAGCAGTCCGCCGGGACTATATTACAATGAGCAGTTCTTC.

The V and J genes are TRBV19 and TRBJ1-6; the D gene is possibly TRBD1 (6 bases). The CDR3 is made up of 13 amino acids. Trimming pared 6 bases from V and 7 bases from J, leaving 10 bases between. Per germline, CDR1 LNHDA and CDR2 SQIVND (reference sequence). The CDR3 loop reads CASRTGLNSPLHF. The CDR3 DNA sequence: TGTGCCAGTAGAACAGGGTTGAATTCACCCCTCCACTTT.

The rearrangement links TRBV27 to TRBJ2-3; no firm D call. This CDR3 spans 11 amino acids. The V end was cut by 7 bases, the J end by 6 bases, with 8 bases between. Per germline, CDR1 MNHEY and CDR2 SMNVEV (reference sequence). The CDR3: CASILADTQYF. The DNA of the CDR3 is TGTGCCAGCATCCTTGCGGATACGCAGTATTTT.

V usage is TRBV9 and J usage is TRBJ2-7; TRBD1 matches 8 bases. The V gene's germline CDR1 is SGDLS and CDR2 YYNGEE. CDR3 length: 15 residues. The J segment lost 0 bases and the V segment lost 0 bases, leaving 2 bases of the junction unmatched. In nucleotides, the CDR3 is TGTGCCAGCAGCGTAGGGACAGGGCCCTCCTACGAGCAGTACTTC. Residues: CASSVGTGPSYEQYF.

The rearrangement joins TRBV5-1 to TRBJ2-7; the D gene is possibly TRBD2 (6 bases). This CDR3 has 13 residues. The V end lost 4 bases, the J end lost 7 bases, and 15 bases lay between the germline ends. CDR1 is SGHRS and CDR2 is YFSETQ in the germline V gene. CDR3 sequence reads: CASSRDFEREQYF. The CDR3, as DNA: TGCGCCAGCAGCCGGGACTTCGAGAGGGAGCAGTACTTC.

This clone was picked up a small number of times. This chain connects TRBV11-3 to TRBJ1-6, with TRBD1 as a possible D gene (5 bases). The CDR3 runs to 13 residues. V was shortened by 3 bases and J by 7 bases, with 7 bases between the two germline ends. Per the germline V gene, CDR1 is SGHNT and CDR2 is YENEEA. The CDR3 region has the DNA TGTGCCAGCAGCTTCTCAGGGAATTCACCCCTCCACTTT. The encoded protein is CASSFSGNSPLHF.